These 27 T cell receptor beta chains were sequenced from one sample in a study of shared clonotypes between healthy human individuals. CD8 cells classed as naive were CD45RO-negative and positively selected for CCR7, excluding terminally differentiated effector memory CD45RA+ cells. Profiled with immunoSEQ multiplex PCR; TCRdb holds only in-frame clones, not every one. Of millions of clones in the sample, roughly 94% were seen once. Sequences were obtained from naive CD8+ T cells sorted from blood. Every receptor here comes from a man between 18 and 29 years old in good health.

The chain employs TRBV27 and TRBJ2-7; D is perhaps TRBD1 (5 bases). V was clipped by 8 bases and J by 2 bases, with 13 bases between them. This CDR3 is built from 13 residues. Per germline, CDR1 MNHEY and CDR2 SMNVEV (reference sequence). This CDR3 reads CASRDLGAYEQYF. Here the CDR3 DNA reads TGTGCCAGCCGAGATTTAGGGGCCTACGAGCAGTACTTC.

The chain links TRBV7-3 to TRBJ1-3; a weak D match, TRBD1 (6 bases). Per germline, CDR1 SGHTA and CDR2 FQGTGA. The CDR3 covers 16 residues. Trimming removed 0 bases from V and 4 bases from J, with 13 bases in between. The CDR3 loop reads CASSLTGGHAGNTIYF. DNA for the CDR3: TGTGCCAGCAGCTTAACGGGGGGACATGCCGGAAACACCATATATTTT. Looking up the rest from reference TRBV7-3 and TRBJ1-3 gives the full variable domain: GAGVSQTPSNKVTEKGKYVELRCDPISGHTALYWYRQSLGQGPEFLIYFQGTGAADDSGLPNDRFFAVRPEGSVSTLKIQRTERGDSAVYLCASSLTGGHAGNTIYFGEGSWLTVV.

The gene calls are TRBV2 and TRBJ2-7; a weak D match, TRBD1 (6 bases). Trimming removed 4 bases from V and 11 bases from J, with 18 bases in between. This CDR3 spans 13 amino acids. Germline lookup yields CDR1 SNHLY and CDR2 FYNNEI. CDR3 bases: TGTGCCAGCAGTGGGGGAGACAGGCTTATGGAGTACTTC. Residues: CASSGGDRLMEYF.

This chain uses TRBV5-4 with TRBJ1-1; 9 bases align to TRBD1. The CDR3 has 17 residues. The germline gives CDR1 SGHNT, CDR2 YYREEE (reference sequence). V lost 4 bases to trimming and J lost 0 bases; unmatched junction nucleotides: 10. The CDR3 nucleotides are TGTGCCAGCAGCGGACAGGGGCTCCTTTACATGAACACTGAAGCTTTCTTT. It is translated as CASSGQGLLYMNTEAFF.

V is TRBV28 and J is TRBJ1-1, with 7 bases fitting TRBD1. The J segment lost 3 bases and the V segment lost 1 base, leaving 2 bases of the junction unmatched. The CDR3 runs 14 residues. Germline assignment: CDR1 MDHEN and CDR2 SYDVKM. Here the CDR3 reads CASSLYTGDTEAFF. The CDR3, as DNA: TGTGCCAGCAGTTTATATACAGGGGACACTGAAGCTTTCTTT.

The J gene is TRBJ2-3, the V gene TRBV5-1; the D gene is possibly TRBD2 (7 bases). This CDR3 is built from 15 residues. V lost 6 bases to trimming and J lost 1 base, with 15 bases between them. Per germline, CDR1 SGHRS and CDR2 YFSETQ. Written as DNA, the CDR3 is TGCGCCAGCAAGGGGGGGCGCTGGGGCACAGATACGCAGTATTTT. Translation gives CASKGGRWGTDTQYF. The whole variable domain, remainder taken from reference TRBV5-1 and TRBJ2-3, is KAGVTQTPRYLIKTRGQQVTLSCSPISGHRSVSWYQQTPGQGLQFLFEYFSETQRNKGNFPGRFSGRQFSNSRSEMNVSTLELGDSALYLCASKGGRWGTDTQYFGPGTRLTVL.

The J gene is TRBJ1-1, the V gene TRBV4-1; no clear D. Looked up from germline, CDR1 is MGHRA and CDR2 is YSYEKL. The CDR3 covers 13 residues. Trimming shortened V by 4 bases and J by 7 bases, and 13 bases separated the two germline ends. DNA of the CDR3: TGCGCCAGCAGCCCGGATGGGTATTTTGAAGCTTTCTTT. It encodes CASSPDGYFEAFF.

The gene calls are TRBV2 and TRBJ2-7; tentatively, D is TRBD2 (6 bases). The V end lost 2 bases, the J end lost 0 bases, and 11 bases lay between the germline ends. CDR1 is SNHLY and CDR2 is FYNNEI in the germline V gene. This CDR3 has 15 amino acids. CDR3 region: CASSENRDSSYEQYF. CDR3 nucleotides: TGTGCCAGCAGTGAAAATCGGGACTCCTCCTACGAGCAGTACTTC.

V is TRBV5-6 and J is TRBJ2-1; D might be TRBD2 (5 bases). CDR3 length equals 13 residues. The germline V gene encodes CDR1 SGHDT and CDR2 YYEEEE. Trimming removed 4 bases from V and 6 bases from J, with 11 bases in between. The CDR3 sequence: CASSDYIPNEQFF. The CDR3 nucleotides are TGTGCCAGCAGCGACTATATCCCCAATGAGCAGTTCTTC.

The rearrangement links TRBV4-3 to TRBJ2-7, with 11 bases fitting TRBD2. The ends lost 0 bases at V and 3 bases at J; junction bases unmatched: 4. CDR3 length: 16 amino acids. Germline V CDR1 and CDR2: LGHNA, YSLEER. CDR3 sequence: CASSQDAGTSGYEQYF. The CDR3, as DNA: TGCGCCAGCAGCCAAGATGCCGGGACTAGCGGCTACGAGCAGTACTTC.

The chain recombines TRBV7-9 with TRBJ2-7; D may be TRBD2 (5 bases). In germline, CDR1 is SEHNR, CDR2 FQNEAQ (reference sequence). Between the trimmed V and J ends, which lost 5 bases and 0 bases, there was a span of 11 bases. This CDR3 has 14 amino acids. The DNA of the CDR3 is TGTGCCAGCAGCCGAGAAGGGAGCTCCTACGAGCAGTACTTC. It specifies CASSREGSSYEQYF.

This clone was picked up one time. The chain employs TRBV10-3 and TRBJ2-5, with 12 bases that match TRBD2. CDR3 size: 18 residues. CDR1 and CDR2 from the germline V gene are ENHRY and SYGVKD. V was clipped by 1 base and J by 4 bases; unmatched bases: 10. This CDR3 reads CAISEFANPTSGGETQYF. The CDR3 DNA reads TGTGCCATCAGTGAGTTCGCCAATCCGACTAGCGGGGGAGAGACCCAGTACTTC.

The V call is TRBV4-3, the J call TRBJ1-3; 9 bases map to TRBD1. V was pared by 1 base and J by 4 bases, with 17 bases of the junction left unmatched. The length of the CDR3 is 20 residues. From germline, CDR1 is LGHNA and CDR2 YSLEER. The CDR3 region has the DNA TGCGCCAGCAGCCAAGGCCGAGGGACAGGGTTGAATTCTACGGGAAACACCATATATTTT. Protein sequence: CASSQGRGTGLNSTGNTIYF.

The V gene is TRBV7-8, the J gene TRBJ2-7; D may be TRBD2 (5 bases). The length of the CDR3 is 15 residues. Between the trimmed V and J ends, which lost 4 bases and 0 bases, there was a span of 13 bases. Per the germline V gene, CDR1 is SGHVS and CDR2 is FQNEAQ. CDR3 in DNA: TGTGCCAGCAGCTCTTCGGGGTCGAGCTCCTACGAGCAGTACTTC. This encodes CASSSSGSSSYEQYF.

This chain uses TRBV5-1 with TRBJ2-2; 12 nucleotides match TRBD1. CDR3 size: 16 residues. The junction had 5 bases not matched to a gene; V was cut back by 4 bases and J by 4 bases. CDR1 SGHRS and CDR2 YFSETQ come from the germline V gene. CDR3 loop: CASSTGQGATTGELFF. CDR3 in DNA: TGCGCCAGCAGCACGGGACAGGGGGCTACCACCGGGGAGCTGTTTTTT.

This clone was recorded only once. The V gene is TRBV12-2, the J gene TRBJ2-7; the listed D gene, TRBD2, was not tested against the DNA. TRBV12-2 is shown as a pseudogene. The CDR3 spans 15 residues. The chain's CDR3 is CASRPPGGRTYEQYF. The CDR3 nucleotides are TGTGCAAGTCGCCCCCCTGGCGGGAGAACATACGAGCAGTACTTC.

This clone is a singleton in its sample. This chain links TRBV6-6 with TRBJ2-2, with 10 nucleotides matching TRBD1. In germline, CDR1 is MNHNY, CDR2 SVGAGI (reference sequence). V dropped 6 bases and J dropped 5; count of bases not matched to a gene: 3. The CDR3 length is 14 residues. The CDR3 nucleotides are TGTGCCAGCAGCTGGACAGGGGGGACCGGGGAGCTGTTTTTT. Protein product: CASSWTGGTGELFF.

The chain has TRBV29-1 and TRBJ2-7; TRBD1 agrees at 9 bases. Germline V gene sequence: CDR1 SQVTM, CDR2 ANQGSEA. CDR3 size: 12 residues. Trimming cost V 7 bases and J 4 bases; bases outside gene matches: 5. CDR3 DNA sequence: TGCAGCGGGGGACAGGGTAGATACGAGCAGTACTTC. It codes for CSGGQGRYEQYF.

The chain joins TRBV27 to TRBJ2-7; TRBD2 is a possible D gene (5 bases). The CDR3 has 15 amino acids. Per the germline V gene, CDR1 is MNHEY and CDR2 is SMNVEV (reference sequence). Between the trimmed V and J ends, which lost 6 bases and 4 bases, there was a span of 19 bases. CDR3 loop: CASSPSAASGYEQYF. In DNA form, the CDR3 reads TGTGCCAGCAGCCCCTCAGCGGCATCCGGGTACGAGCAGTACTTC.

The V and J genes are TRBV7-9 and TRBJ1-4, with 9 bases identical to TRBD1. V shed 5 bases and J 2 bases; nucleotides not matched to a gene: 12. Germline-derived CDR1 and CDR2 are SEHNR and FQNEAQ (reference sequence). The CDR3 runs to 18 residues. The CDR3 spells CASSPEGGQGPTNEKLFF. The CDR3, as DNA: TGTGCCAGCAGCCCAGAGGGGGGACAGGGTCCCACTAATGAAAAACTGTTTTTT.

The CDR3 DNA reads TGCGCCAGCAGCTTCTATATGAGAAGCGGGACTAGCGACAATGAGCAGTTCTTC. Protein: CASSFYMRSGTSDNEQFF. This chain uses TRBV5-1 with TRBJ2-1, with TRBD2 identical over 10 bases. Germline V gene lookup returns CDR1 SGHRS and CDR2 YFSETQ. The CDR3 sequence is 18 residues long. After removal of 2 bases from V and 5 bases from J, the junction contained 13 bases not matched to a gene.

The V and J genes are TRBV19 and TRBJ2-1; 9 bases fit TRBD1. This CDR3 has 17 residues. Trimming at V came to 4 bases and at J to 5 bases, leaving 12 bases not matched to a gene. Per germline, CDR1 LNHDA and CDR2 SQIVND (reference sequence). The DNA for the CDR3 is TGTGCCAGTAGTAGCCTCCTACAGGGGGCTTGGAACAATGAGCAGTTCTTC. This sequence encodes CASSSLLQGAWNNEQFF.

The chain combines TRBV5-1 with TRBJ2-7; D is undetermined. CDR1 and CDR2 from the germline V gene are SGHRS and YFSETQ. The CDR3 length is 15 residues. The germline V and J ends were trimmed by 0 bases and 2 bases, with 12 bases remaining between them. CDR3 amino acids: CASSLEYPGTYEQYF. CDR3 nucleotide sequence: TGCGCCAGCAGCTTGGAGTACCCAGGCACCTACGAGCAGTACTTC.

This clone was recorded only once. The V gene is TRBV29-1, the J gene TRBJ2-5; D is unclear. This CDR3 is built from 13 residues. In germline, CDR1 is SQVTM, CDR2 ANQGSEA. V was cut by 0 bases and J by 5 bases, with 10 bases left in between. For the CDR3, the DNA is TGCAGCGTTGAAGACAGGTTGACGGAGACCCAGTACTTC. Protein product: CSVEDRLTETQYF.

The rearrangement links TRBV4-1 to TRBJ2-1, with D possibly being TRBD1 (6 bases). The V gene lost 5 bases and the J gene lost 8 bases, with 16 bases spanning the gap. CDR3 length: 14 amino acids. The germline V gene encodes CDR1 MGHRA and CDR2 YSYEKL. The CDR3 nucleotides are TGCGCCAGCAGCGCCACAGGGCGTCCGGATGAGCAGTTCTTC. Its translation is CASSATGRPDEQFF.

This chain joins TRBV7-8 and TRBJ2-7; D tentatively fits TRBD1 or TRBD2 (5 bases each). This CDR3 region has 16 residues. The V end lost 0 bases, the J end lost 0 bases, and 12 bases lay between the germline ends. Per the germline V gene, CDR1 is SGHVS and CDR2 is FQNEAQ. The DNA of the CDR3 is TGTGCCAGCAGCTTAGCAGGGGCTGGGAGCTCCTACGAGCAGTACTTC. It specifies CASSLAGAGSSYEQYF.

In the case of this clone: The sample carries other DNA sequences with the same CDR3. V is TRBV7-9 and J is TRBJ2-7; D call uncertain. V was clipped by 1 base and J by 1 base, with 5 bases between them. CDR3 length equals 13 residues. Germline CDR1 SEHNR, CDR2 FQNEAQ (reference sequence). CDR3: CASSLGRSYEQYF. CDR3 coding DNA: TGTGCCAGCAGCTTAGGTCGGTCCTACGAGCAGTACTTC.